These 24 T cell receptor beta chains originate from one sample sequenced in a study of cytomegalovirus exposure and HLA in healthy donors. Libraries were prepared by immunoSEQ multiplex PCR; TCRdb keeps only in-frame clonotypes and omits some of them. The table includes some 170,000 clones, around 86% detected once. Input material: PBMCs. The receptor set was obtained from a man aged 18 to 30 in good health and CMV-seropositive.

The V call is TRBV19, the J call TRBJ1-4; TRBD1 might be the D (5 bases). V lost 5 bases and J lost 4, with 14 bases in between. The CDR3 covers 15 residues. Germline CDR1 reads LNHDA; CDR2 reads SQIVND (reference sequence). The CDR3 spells CASSAPGLLNEKLFF. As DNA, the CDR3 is TGTGCCAGTAGTGCGCCGGGACTACTTAATGAAAAACTGTTTTTT.

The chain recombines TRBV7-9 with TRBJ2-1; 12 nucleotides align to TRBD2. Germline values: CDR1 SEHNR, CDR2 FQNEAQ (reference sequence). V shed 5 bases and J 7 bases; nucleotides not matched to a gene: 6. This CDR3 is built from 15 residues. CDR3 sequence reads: CASSPVGLAGNEQFF. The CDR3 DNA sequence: TGTGCCAGCAGCCCCGTCGGACTAGCGGGAAATGAGCAGTTCTTC.

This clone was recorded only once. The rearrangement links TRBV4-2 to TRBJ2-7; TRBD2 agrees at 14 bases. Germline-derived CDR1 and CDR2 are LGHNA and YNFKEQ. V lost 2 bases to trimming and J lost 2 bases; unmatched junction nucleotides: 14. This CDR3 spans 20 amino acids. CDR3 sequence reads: CASSQLTGTSGSFSAYEQYF. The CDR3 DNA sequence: TGTGCCAGCAGCCAACTTACCGGGACTAGCGGGAGTTTTAGTGCCTACGAGCAGTACTTC.

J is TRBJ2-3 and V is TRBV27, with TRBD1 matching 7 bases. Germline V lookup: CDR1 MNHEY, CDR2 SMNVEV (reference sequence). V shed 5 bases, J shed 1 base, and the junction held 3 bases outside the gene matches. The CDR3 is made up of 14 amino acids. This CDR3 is CASSNTGGTDTQYF. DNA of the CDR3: TGTGCCAGCAGTAACACAGGGGGCACAGATACGCAGTATTTT.

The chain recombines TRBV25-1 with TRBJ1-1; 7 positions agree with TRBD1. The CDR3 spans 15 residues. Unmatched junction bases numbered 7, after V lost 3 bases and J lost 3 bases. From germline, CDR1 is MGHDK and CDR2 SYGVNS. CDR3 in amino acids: CASSDHRGRDTEAFF. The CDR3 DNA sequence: TGTGCCAGCAGTGATCACAGGGGTCGGGACACTGAAGCTTTCTTT.

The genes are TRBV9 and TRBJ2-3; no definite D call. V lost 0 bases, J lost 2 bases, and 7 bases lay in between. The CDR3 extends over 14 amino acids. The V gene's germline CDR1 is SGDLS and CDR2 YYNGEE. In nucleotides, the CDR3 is TGTGCCAGCAGCGTAGTCGGTATCACAGATACGCAGTATTTT. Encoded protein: CASSVVGITDTQYF.

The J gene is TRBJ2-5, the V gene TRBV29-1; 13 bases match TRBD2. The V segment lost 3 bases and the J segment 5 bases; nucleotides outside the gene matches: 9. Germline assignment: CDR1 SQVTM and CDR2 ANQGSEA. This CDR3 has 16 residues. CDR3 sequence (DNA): TGCAGCGTTGATCGGACTAGCGGGGGTCCACGGGAGACCCAGTACTTC. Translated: CSVDRTSGGPRETQYF.

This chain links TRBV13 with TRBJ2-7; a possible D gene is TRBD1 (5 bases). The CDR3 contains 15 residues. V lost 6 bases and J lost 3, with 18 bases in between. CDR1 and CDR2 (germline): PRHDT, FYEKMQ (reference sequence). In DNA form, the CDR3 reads TGTGCCAGCAGAGCTGCCACAGGTACCGACTACGAGCAGTACTTC. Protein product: CASRAATGTDYEQYF.

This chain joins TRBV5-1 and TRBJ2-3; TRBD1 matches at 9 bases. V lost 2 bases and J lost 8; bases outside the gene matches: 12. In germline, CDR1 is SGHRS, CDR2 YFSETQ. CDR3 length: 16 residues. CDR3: CASSFFSPPGQGTQYF. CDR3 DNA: TGCGCCAGCAGCTTTTTCTCCCCCCCGGGACAGGGTACGCAGTATTTT.

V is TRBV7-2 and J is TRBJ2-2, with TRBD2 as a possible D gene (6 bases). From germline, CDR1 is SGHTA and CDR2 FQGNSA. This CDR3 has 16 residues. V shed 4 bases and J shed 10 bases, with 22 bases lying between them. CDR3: CASSSKGGTDRQELFF. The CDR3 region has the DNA TGTGCCAGCAGCTCAAAGGGCGGGACCGATCGTCAGGAGCTGTTTTTT.

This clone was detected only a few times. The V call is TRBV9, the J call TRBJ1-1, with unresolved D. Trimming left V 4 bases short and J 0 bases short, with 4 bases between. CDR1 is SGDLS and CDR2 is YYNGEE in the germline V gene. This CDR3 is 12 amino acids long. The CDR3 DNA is TGTGCCAGCAGCCAGGTGAACACTGAAGCTTTCTTT. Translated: CASSQVNTEAFF.

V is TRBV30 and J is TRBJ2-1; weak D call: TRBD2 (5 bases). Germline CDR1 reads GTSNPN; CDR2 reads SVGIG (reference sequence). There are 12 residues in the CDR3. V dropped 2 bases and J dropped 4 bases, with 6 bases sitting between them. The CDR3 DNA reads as TGTGCCTGGAGTCCGGGGTACAATGAGCAGTTCTTC. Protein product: CAWSPGYNEQFF.

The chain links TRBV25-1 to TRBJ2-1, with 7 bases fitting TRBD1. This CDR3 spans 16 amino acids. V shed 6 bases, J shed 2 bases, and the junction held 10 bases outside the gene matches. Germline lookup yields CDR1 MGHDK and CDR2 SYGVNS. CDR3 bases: TGTGCCAGCAGCGACAGGGCAGGAGGTCCCTACAATGAGCAGTTCTTC. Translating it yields CASSDRAGGPYNEQFF. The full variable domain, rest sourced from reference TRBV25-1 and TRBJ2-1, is EADIYQTPRYLVIGTGKKITLECSQTMGHDKMYWYQQDPGMELHLIHYSYGVNSTEKGDLSSESTVSRIRTEHFPLTLESARPSHTSQYLCASSDRAGGPYNEQFFGPGTRLTVL.

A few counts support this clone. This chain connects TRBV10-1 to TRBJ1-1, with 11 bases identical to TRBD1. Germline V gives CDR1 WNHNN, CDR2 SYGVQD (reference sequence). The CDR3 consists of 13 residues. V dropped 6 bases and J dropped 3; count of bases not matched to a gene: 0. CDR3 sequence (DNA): TGCGCCAGCAGGGACAGGGGGCACACTGAAGCTTTCTTT. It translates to CASRDRGHTEAFF.

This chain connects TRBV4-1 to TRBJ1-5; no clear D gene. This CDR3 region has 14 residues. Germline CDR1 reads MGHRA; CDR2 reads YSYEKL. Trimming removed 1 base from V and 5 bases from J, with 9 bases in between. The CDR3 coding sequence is TGCGCCAGCAGCCAAGGATCTCAGTATCAGCCCCAGCATTTT. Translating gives CASSQGSQYQPQHF.

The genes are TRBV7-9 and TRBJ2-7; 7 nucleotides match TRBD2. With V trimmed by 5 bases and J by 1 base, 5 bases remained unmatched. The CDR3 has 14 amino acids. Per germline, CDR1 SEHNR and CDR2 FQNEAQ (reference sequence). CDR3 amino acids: CASSRREGSYEQYF. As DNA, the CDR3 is TGTGCCAGCAGCAGGAGGGAGGGTTCCTACGAGCAGTACTTC.

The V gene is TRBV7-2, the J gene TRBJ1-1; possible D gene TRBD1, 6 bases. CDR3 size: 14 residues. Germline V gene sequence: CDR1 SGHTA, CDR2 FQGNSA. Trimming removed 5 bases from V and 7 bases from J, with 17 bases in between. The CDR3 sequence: CASSQDRGAVEAFF. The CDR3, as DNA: TGTGCCAGCAGCCAGGATCGGGGGGCGGTTGAAGCTTTCTTT.

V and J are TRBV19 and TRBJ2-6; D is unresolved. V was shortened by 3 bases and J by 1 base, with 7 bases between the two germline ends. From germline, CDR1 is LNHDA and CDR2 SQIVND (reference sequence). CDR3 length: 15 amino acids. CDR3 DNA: TGTGCCAGTAGTATCACAGCTTCTGGGGCCAACGTCCTGACTTTC. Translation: CASSITASGANVLTF. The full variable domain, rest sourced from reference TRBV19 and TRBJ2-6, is DGGITQSPKYLFRKEGQNVTLSCEQNLNHDAMYWYRQDPGQGLRLIYYSQIVNDFQKGDIAEGYSVSREKKESFPLTVTSAQKNPTAFYLCASSITASGANVLTFGAGSRLTVL.

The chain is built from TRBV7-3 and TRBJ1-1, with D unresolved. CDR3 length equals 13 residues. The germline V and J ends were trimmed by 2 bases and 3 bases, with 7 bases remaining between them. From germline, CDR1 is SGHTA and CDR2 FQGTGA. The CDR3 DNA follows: TGTGCCAGCAGCTTATCTCCAGACACTGAAGCTTTCTTT. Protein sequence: CASSLSPDTEAFF.

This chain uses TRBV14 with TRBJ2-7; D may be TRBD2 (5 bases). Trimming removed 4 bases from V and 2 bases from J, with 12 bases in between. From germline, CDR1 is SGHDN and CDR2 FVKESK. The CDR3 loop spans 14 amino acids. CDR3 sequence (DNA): TGTGCCAGCAGCCTACTGAGCGGAACCTACGAGCAGTACTTC. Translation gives CASSLLSGTYEQYF.

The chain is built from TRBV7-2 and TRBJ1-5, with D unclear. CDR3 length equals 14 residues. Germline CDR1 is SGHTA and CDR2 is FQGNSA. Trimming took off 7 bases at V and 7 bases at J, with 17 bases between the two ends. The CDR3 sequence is CASTETNEGQPQHF. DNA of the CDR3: TGTGCCAGCACCGAGACTAATGAGGGCCAGCCCCAGCATTTT.

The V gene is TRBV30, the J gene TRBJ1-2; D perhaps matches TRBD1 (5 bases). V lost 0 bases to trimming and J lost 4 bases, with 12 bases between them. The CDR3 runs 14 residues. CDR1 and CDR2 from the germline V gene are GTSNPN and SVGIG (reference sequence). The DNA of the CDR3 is TGTGCCTGGAGTGTACCGGGGGTTATCTATGGCTACACCTTC. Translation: CAWSVPGVIYGYTF.

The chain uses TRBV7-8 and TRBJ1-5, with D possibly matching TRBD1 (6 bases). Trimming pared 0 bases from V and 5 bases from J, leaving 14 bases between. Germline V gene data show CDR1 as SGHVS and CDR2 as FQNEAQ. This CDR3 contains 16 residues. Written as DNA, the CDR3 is TGTGCCAGCAGCTTAGCCAGGCAGGGGTATTATCAGCCCCAGCATTTT. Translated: CASSLARQGYYQPQHF.

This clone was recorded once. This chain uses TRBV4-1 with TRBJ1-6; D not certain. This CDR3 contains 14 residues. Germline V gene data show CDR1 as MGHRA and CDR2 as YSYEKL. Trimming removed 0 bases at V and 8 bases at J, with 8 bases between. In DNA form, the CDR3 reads TGCGCCAGCAGCCAAGATCAGAGGGATTCACCCCTCCACTTT. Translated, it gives CASSQDQRDSPLHF.